The 31 T cell receptor beta chains reported below all come from one sample, sequenced in a study of shared clonotypes between healthy human individuals. Libraries were prepared by immunoSEQ multiplex PCR; TCRdb keeps only in-frame clonotypes and omits some of them. The sample includes more than 1.2 million clones, around 98.5% of them seen just once. Sequencing was done on a sample of naive CD4+ T cells sorted from blood. The subset here: CD45RA+ positively selected. Receptor source: a man aged 30 to 39 in good health.

The rearrangement uses TRBV18 and TRBJ2-3; D is undetermined. The germline CDR1 and CDR2 sequences are KGHSH and LQKENI. Trimming removed 4 bases from V and 0 bases from J, with 5 bases in between. The CDR3 covers 13 residues. CDR3 sequence (DNA): TGTGCCAGCTCACGTCTCAGCACAGATACGCAGTATTTT. Its protein is CASSRLSTDTQYF.

The V call is TRBV5-1, the J call TRBJ1-5; a weak D match, TRBD1 (6 bases). This CDR3 is built from 15 residues. V was shortened by 4 bases and J by 3 bases, with 14 bases between the two germline ends. CDR1 SGHRS and CDR2 YFSETQ come from the germline V gene. The CDR3 nucleotides read TGCGCCAGCAGCCACGAAGGACAGAACAATCAGCCCCAGCATTTT. It yields the protein CASSHEGQNNQPQHF.

V and J are TRBV6-1 and TRBJ2-5; D perhaps matches TRBD2 (5 bases). The germline V gene encodes CDR1 MNHNS and CDR2 SASEGT. CDR3 length: 15 amino acids. V was clipped by 4 bases and J by 5 bases, with 17 bases between them. The CDR3 region is CASSGRDTLGETQYF. DNA for the CDR3: TGTGCCAGCAGTGGCCGGGATACGTTGGGTGAGACCCAGTACTTC.

The chain joins TRBV5-6 to TRBJ2-5; 10 nucleotides match TRBD1. There are 18 residues in the CDR3. The V segment lost 2 bases and the J segment 4 bases; nucleotides outside the gene matches: 14. The germline V gene has CDR1 SGHDT and CDR2 YYEEEE. The CDR3 loop reads CASSLGFPDRGFSETQYF. DNA of the CDR3: TGTGCCAGCAGCTTAGGGTTCCCGGACAGGGGGTTTTCAGAGACCCAGTACTTC.

The chain uses TRBV5-6 and TRBJ2-6; a weak D match, TRBD1 (6 bases). The V gene lost 4 bases and the J gene lost 0 bases, with 14 bases spanning the gap. Germline loops: CDR1 SGHDT, CDR2 YYEEEE. This CDR3 contains 17 residues. CDR3 nucleotide sequence: TGTGCCAGCAGCGCGAGGGGGAGCAGCTCTGGGGCCAACGTCCTGACTTTC. The encoded protein is CASSARGSSSGANVLTF. The variable domain in full, completed from reference TRBV5-6 and TRBJ2-6, reads DAGVTQSPTHLIKTRGQQVTLRCSPKSGHDTVSWYQQALGQGPQFIFQYYEEEERQRGNFPDRFSGHQFPNYSSELNVNALLLGDSALYLCASSARGSSSGANVLTFGAGSRLTVL.

On this clone itself: Sequence at one end of the junction differs from germline and may be a read error. V is TRBV11-3 and J is TRBJ2-1, with D perhaps being TRBD1 or TRBD2 (6 bases each). This CDR3 has 14 amino acids. CDR1 is SGHNT, CDR2 YENEEA, per germline. CDR3 sequence: CASSLGGRLNEQFF. The CDR3 bases are TGTGCCAGCAGTTTAGGGGGGAGGCTGAATGAGCAGTTCTTC.

V is TRBV19 and J is TRBJ1-5, with 9 nucleotides matching TRBD1. Per the germline V gene, CDR1 is LNHDA and CDR2 is SQIVND (reference sequence). CDR3 length: 17 residues. Trimming cost V 5 bases and J 3 bases; bases outside gene matches: 11. CDR3 loop: CASSPVTGTGPNQPQHF. The DNA of the CDR3 is TGTGCCAGTAGTCCCGTGACCGGGACAGGGCCCAATCAGCCCCAGCATTTT. The full variable domain, in which reference TRBV19 and TRBJ1-5 provide the parts outside the CDR3, is DGGITQSPKYLFRKEGQNVTLSCEQNLNHDAMYWYRQDPGQGLRLIYYSQIVNDFQKGDIAEGYSVSREKKESFPLTVTSAQKNPTAFYLCASSPVTGTGPNQPQHFGDGTRLSIL.

The V call is TRBV7-9, the J call TRBJ2-2; no clear D. Trimming removed 0 bases at V and 2 bases at J, with 7 bases between. The germline V gene encodes CDR1 SEHNR and CDR2 FQNEAQ (reference sequence). This CDR3 comprises 15 residues. Here the CDR3 reads CASSLAQINTGELFF. Written as DNA, the CDR3 is TGTGCCAGCAGCTTAGCTCAGATAAACACCGGGGAGCTGTTTTTT.

CDR3 loop: CASSAGTVGVEQYF. The CDR3 DNA sequence: TGTGCCAGCTCGGCCGGGACAGTGGGCGTGGAGCAGTACTTC. The gene calls are TRBV18 and TRBJ2-7, with 7 bases aligning to TRBD1. The CDR3 runs 14 residues. Per the germline V gene, CDR1 is KGHSH and CDR2 is LQKENI. Germline trimming cut 6 bases from V and 7 bases from J; bases unmatched to any gene: 12.

The V and J genes are TRBV18 and TRBJ1-1; a weak D match, TRBD1 (6 bases). V shed 5 bases and J shed 1 base, with 8 bases lying between them. The CDR3 loop spans 13 amino acids. From germline, CDR1 is KGHSH and CDR2 LQKENI. This CDR3 reads CASSEGQNTEAFF. In DNA, the CDR3 is TGTGCCAGCTCAGAGGGACAGAACACTGAAGCTTTCTTT.

This chain uses TRBV7-9 with TRBJ2-7; no firm D call. Trimming stripped 2 bases from V and 6 bases from J, with 20 bases between. Germline CDR1 SEHNR, CDR2 FQNEAQ (reference sequence). The CDR3 runs to 16 residues. The CDR3 DNA is TGTGCCAGCAGCTTAAACGGGTTCAGCCCTCACCCCGAGCAGTACTTC. It is translated as CASSLNGFSPHPEQYF.

This rearrangement joins TRBV18 to TRBJ2-7; D is possibly TRBD1 or TRBD2 (5 bases each). The ends were cut back, 6 bases at V and 3 bases at J, with 18 bases in the middle. Germline V gene sequence: CDR1 KGHSH, CDR2 LQKENI. The CDR3 has 15 amino acids. The CDR3 DNA reads as TGTGCCAGCTCGTCATCCAGGGAGTCTGTCTACGAGCAGTACTTC. Its translation: CASSSSRESVYEQYF.

This clone was detected once. The rearrangement uses TRBV28 and TRBJ2-7; perhaps TRBD1 as D (6 bases). Trimming took off 2 bases at V and 5 bases at J, with 13 bases between the two ends. CDR3 length: 14 amino acids. CDR1 is MDHEN, CDR2 SYDVKM, per germline. The CDR3 coding sequence is TGTGCCAGCAGTTTAGAGGGGGAAAGGCACGAGCAGTACTTC. Amino acids: CASSLEGERHEQYF.

This chain connects TRBV5-4 to TRBJ2-7; TRBD2 matches 9 bases. The germline gives CDR1 SGHNT, CDR2 YYREEE (reference sequence). CDR3 length: 15 residues. J was trimmed by 3 bases and V by 5 bases; bases with no gene match: 9. The CDR3 loop reads CASSSALAGNYEQYF. CDR3 bases: TGTGCCAGCAGTTCGGCTCTAGCGGGAAACTACGAGCAGTACTTC.

This sequence joins TRBV2 and TRBJ1-1; D is perhaps TRBD1 (5 bases). Germline assignment: CDR1 SNHLY and CDR2 FYNNEI. The V end lost 8 bases, the J end lost 6 bases, and 25 bases lay between the germline ends. The CDR3 is made up of 16 amino acids. The CDR3: CASHPDSLGAASEAFF. CDR3 DNA sequence: TGTGCCAGCCACCCGGACTCACTTGGGGCGGCTTCTGAAGCTTTCTTT.

This clone has only one observation. The chain joins TRBV12-5 to TRBJ2-5; D gene uncertain. Trimming removed 3 bases at V and 2 bases at J, with 7 bases between. Germline V lookup: CDR1 LGHNT, CDR2 FRNRAP. CDR3 length: 13 amino acids. In nucleotides, the CDR3 is TGTGCTAGTGGTTTCTCGCAGCAAGAGACCCAGTACTTC. Translation gives CASGFSQQETQYF. The whole variable domain, filled in from reference TRBV12-5 and TRBJ2-5, reads DARVTQTPRHKVTEMGQEVTMRCQPILGHNTVFWYRQTMMQGLELLAYFRNRAPLDDSGMPKDRFSAEMPDATLATLKIQPSEPRDSAVYFCASGFSQQETQYFGPGTRLLVL.

Worth noting for this clone: Other DNA sequences in the sample encode the same CDR3. This rearrangement joins TRBV6-1 to TRBJ1-1; 7 positions agree with TRBD1. This CDR3 has 11 amino acids. Trimming cost V 6 bases and J 5 bases; bases outside gene matches: 0. The germline V gene has CDR1 MNHNS and CDR2 SASEGT. For the CDR3, the DNA is TGTGCCAGCAGCAGGGGGACTGAAGCTTTCTTT. This codes for CASSRGTEAFF.

V and J are TRBV28 and TRBJ1-4, with TRBD1 as a possible D gene (5 bases). The CDR3 sequence is 14 residues long. The germline V and J ends were trimmed by 5 bases and 7 bases, with 14 bases remaining between them. The germline V gene has CDR1 MDHEN and CDR2 SYDVKM. The CDR3 DNA is TGTGCCAGCAGTGGCCGTGATGGGGGTGAAAAACTGTTTTTT. This codes for CASSGRDGGEKLFF.

The V call is TRBV7-2, the J call TRBJ2-1, with D hard to call. From germline, CDR1 is SGHTA and CDR2 FQGNSA. The CDR3 loop spans 15 amino acids. The V end lost 5 bases, the J end lost 0 bases, and 11 bases lay between the germline ends. The CDR3 region is CASSGDRSSYNEQFF. The DNA for the CDR3 is TGTGCCAGCAGCGGGGATAGGAGCTCCTACAATGAGCAGTTCTTC. Full variable domain (missing parts from reference TRBV7-2 and TRBJ2-1): GAGVSQSPSNKVTEKGKDVELRCDPISGHTALYWYRQSLGQGLEFLIYFQGNSAPDKSGLPSDRFSAERTGGSVSTLTIQRTQQEDSAVYLCASSGDRSSYNEQFFGPGTRLTVL.

This chain links TRBV29-1 with TRBJ1-4; 8 bases fit TRBD1. Germline loops: CDR1 SQVTM, CDR2 ANQGSEA. This CDR3 is 14 amino acids long. V shed 1 base, J shed 8 bases, and the junction held 6 bases outside the gene matches. The CDR3 sequence is CSVEGGQAEEKLFF. The CDR3 DNA reads as TGCAGCGTTGAAGGGGGACAGGCCGAGGAAAAACTGTTTTTT.

The chain is built from TRBV18 and TRBJ1-4; no reliable D call. This CDR3 is built from 11 residues. Germline CDR1 and CDR2: KGHSH and LQKENI. Trimming stripped 4 bases from V and 4 bases from J, with 1 base between. The CDR3 DNA follows: TGTGCCAGCTCACGTAATGAAAAACTGTTTTTT. This gives the protein CASSRNEKLFF.

The V gene is TRBV11-2, the J gene TRBJ2-7, with 8 bases aligning to TRBD2. The V segment lost 5 bases and the J segment 5 bases; nucleotides outside the gene matches: 8. Germline CDR1 and CDR2: SGHAT and FQNNGV. The CDR3 runs 14 residues. In DNA form, the CDR3 reads TGTGCCAGCAGCCTCATCGGGACTAGAAACGAGCAGTACTTC. It translates to CASSLIGTRNEQYF.

This rearrangement joins TRBV5-5 to TRBJ2-7; 10 positions match TRBD1. The CDR3 extends over 15 amino acids. J gave up 3 bases and V 5 bases, and 8 bases lay outside the gene matches. The V gene's germline CDR1 is SGHKS and CDR2 YYEKEE (reference sequence). The CDR3 nucleotides read TGTGCCAGCAGTCTTACGGGACAGGGGTTCTACGAGCAGTACTTC. Translation gives CASSLTGQGFYEQYF.

The chain links TRBV4-3 to TRBJ2-3; 9 bases line up with TRBD1. Trimming took 5 bases from V and 2 from J; bases not matched to a gene: 5. Germline lookup yields CDR1 LGHNA and CDR2 YSLEER. This CDR3 has 15 residues. The CDR3 DNA is TGCGCCAGCAGCGAGGGACAGGGTCACACAGATACGCAGTATTTT. This codes for CASSEGQGHTDTQYF.

This clone came up once. This chain uses TRBV7-9 with TRBJ2-7, with D hard to call. CDR1 SEHNR and CDR2 FQNEAQ come from the germline V gene (reference sequence). The CDR3 runs to 14 residues. With 3 bases removed from V and 2 bases from J, the gap between germline ends came to 11 bases. CDR3 bases: TGTGCCAGCAGCTTTTCGCGCACAACCTACGAGCAGTACTTC. Its translation: CASSFSRTTYEQYF.

This chain connects TRBV11-1 to TRBJ2-7, with 9 nucleotides matching TRBD2. V was clipped by 4 bases and J by 0 bases; unmatched bases: 7. The CDR3 length is 16 residues. Per germline, CDR1 SGHAT and CDR2 FQDESV (reference sequence). This CDR3 is CASSSRTSASSYEQYF. Written as DNA, the CDR3 is TGTGCCAGCAGCTCTCGGACTAGCGCGAGCTCCTACGAGCAGTACTTC.

The V gene is TRBV7-9, the J gene TRBJ2-3; D not certain. V gave up 5 bases and J gave up 6 bases, with 6 bases separating them. CDR3 size: 11 residues. Germline assignment: CDR1 SEHNR and CDR2 FQNEAQ (reference sequence). CDR3 bases: TGTGCCAGCAGCCTCAAGGATACGCAGTATTTT. Translating gives CASSLKDTQYF.

This rearrangement joins TRBV11-3 to TRBJ2-7; D perhaps matches TRBD1 (6 bases). In germline, CDR1 is SGHNT, CDR2 YENEEA. This CDR3 contains 13 residues. Trimming removed 8 bases from V and 7 bases from J, with 18 bases in between. The CDR3 nucleotides read TGTGCCAGCGGCGACAGGCTCCCCCGGGAGCAGTACTTC. This translates into CASGDRLPREQYF. The complete variable domain, with remaining parts taken from reference TRBV11-3 and TRBJ2-7, reads EAGVVQSPRYKIIEKKQPVAFWCNPISGHNTLYWYLQNLGQGPELLIRYENEEAVDDSQLPKDRFSAERLKGVDSTLKIQPAELGDSAVYLCASGDRLPREQYFGPGTRLTVT.

The rearrangement joins TRBV14 to TRBJ2-2; 8 bases agree with TRBD2. The germline V gene encodes CDR1 SGHDN and CDR2 FVKESK. The CDR3 extends over 16 amino acids. V was pared by 2 bases and J by 5 bases, with 7 bases of the junction left unmatched. The CDR3 bases are TGTGCCAGCAGCCAACGAACGGGAGGGGAAACCGGGGAGCTGTTTTTT. Protein sequence: CASSQRTGGETGELFF.

V usage is TRBV2 and J usage is TRBJ1-5, with a weak D call TRBD1 (5 bases). V was cut by 4 bases and J by 2 bases, with 12 bases left in between. The CDR3 contains 15 residues. CDR1 and CDR2 (germline): SNHLY, FYNNEI. This CDR3 is CASSGPGGGNQPQHF. The DNA for the CDR3 is TGTGCCAGCAGTGGACCGGGGGGGGGCAATCAGCCCCAGCATTTT. The entire variable domain, with the rest obtained from reference TRBV2 and TRBJ1-5, is as follows: EPEVTQTPSHQVTQMGQEVILRCVPISNHLYFYWYRQILGQKVEFLVSFYNNEISEKSEIFDDQFSVERPDGSNFTLKIRSTKLEDSAMYFCASSGPGGGNQPQHFGDGTRLSIL.

The V gene is TRBV11-2, the J gene TRBJ2-7; D unclear. CDR1 is SGHAT, CDR2 FQNNGV, per germline. V dropped 3 bases and J dropped 3 bases, with 12 bases sitting between them. The CDR3 has 14 residues. CDR3 residues: CASSFNSANYEQYF. CDR3 sequence (DNA): TGTGCCAGCAGCTTTAATTCTGCTAACTACGAGCAGTACTTC.